This is a list of T cell receptor beta chains from one sample in a study of CD8 T cells in Susac syndrome. TCRdb re-derived calls from the immunoSEQ multiplex PCR reads in MiXCR, one entry per CDR3 protein. Of roughly 330,000 distinct CDR3 sequences detected, about 91% appear once; the ten largest clones hold roughly 0.059%. Sequenced sample: CD4+ T cells from PBMCs. The receptors here all came from a human donor with multiple sclerosis. Each CDR3 is given with its conserved first and last residue. Fields, in order: V gene, J gene, CDR3 protein.

V gene: TRBV20-1; J gene: TRBJ2-3; CDR3 protein: CSASSGRTDTQYF
V gene: TRBV6-2/TRBV6-3; J gene: TRBJ1-1; CDR3 protein: CASSPGHLNTEAFF
V gene: TRBV12-3/TRBV12-4; J gene: TRBJ2-7; CDR3 protein: CASSVRLAGVGEQYF
V gene: TRBV5-1; J gene: TRBJ2-7; CDR3 protein: CASSLAAEREQYF
V gene: TRBV19; J gene: TRBJ2-5; CDR3 protein: CASSITGGIETQYF
V gene: TRBV5-1; J gene: TRBJ1-1; CDR3 protein: CASSLVKGIRLKNTEAFF
V gene: TRBV7-2; J gene: TRBJ2-1; CDR3 protein: CASSFGLAAEQFF
V gene: TRBV30; J gene: TRBJ1-2; CDR3 protein: CAWSTTNYGYTF
V gene: TRBV7-9; J gene: TRBJ2-7; CDR3 protein: CASSSLGPYEQYF
V gene: TRBV20-1; J gene: TRBJ2-7; CDR3 protein: CSARPGQHYEQYF
V gene: TRBV18; J gene: TRBJ1-5; CDR3 protein: CASSRADRQPQHF
V gene: TRBV6-6; J gene: TRBJ1-4; CDR3 protein: CASSYRSNEKLFF
V gene: TRBV27; J gene: TRBJ2-2; CDR3 protein: CASSFIQGGRLFF
V gene: TRBV6-1; J gene: TRBJ2-7; CDR3 protein: CASSGSRQGTGYEQYF
V gene: TRBV4-1; J gene: TRBJ2-3; CDR3 protein: CASSQAGTSGHTQYF
V gene: TRBV7-8; J gene: TRBJ2-2; CDR3 protein: CASSRTSGYTGELFF
V gene: TRBV3-1; J gene: TRBJ1-4; CDR3 protein: CASSPYTADRMEKLFF
V gene: TRBV12-3/TRBV12-4; J gene: TRBJ2-3; CDR3 protein: CASRGGSRTDTQYF
V gene: TRBV12-3/TRBV12-4; J gene: TRBJ1-1; CDR3 protein: CASSPRSWGNTEAFF
V gene: TRBV5-1; J gene: TRBJ2-1; CDR3 protein: CASSPSGSWQFF
V gene: TRBV9; J gene: TRBJ2-3; CDR3 protein: CASSVEARFTDTQYF
V gene: TRBV27; J gene: TRBJ2-1; CDR3 protein: CASSLRLEYNEQFF
V gene: TRBV12-3/TRBV12-4; J gene: TRBJ2-1; CDR3 protein: CASSLRGEQFF
V gene: TRBV12-3/TRBV12-4; J gene: TRBJ2-7; CDR3 protein: CASSKLDFGYEQYF
V gene: TRBV29-1; J gene: TRBJ1-1; CDR3 protein: CSVEIGGPEAFF
V gene: TRBV30; J gene: TRBJ1-1; CDR3 protein: CAWKPQVNTEAFF
V gene: TRBV10-1; J gene: TRBJ2-2; CDR3 protein: CASSVTTGELFF
V gene: TRBV9; J gene: TRBJ2-1; CDR3 protein: CASSKGLNNEQFF
V gene: TRBV6-5; J gene: TRBJ1-3; CDR3 protein: CASSYGEPNTIYF
V gene: TRBV30; J gene: TRBJ1-1; CDR3 protein: CAWRYQGNTEAFF
V gene: TRBV2; J gene: TRBJ2-1; CDR3 protein: CASSERFWDREGNEQFF
V gene: TRBV19; J gene: TRBJ2-7; CDR3 protein: CASSIGESLYEQYF
V gene: TRBV7-3; J gene: TRBJ2-7; CDR3 protein: CASSLISGWKNEQYF
V gene: TRBV12-3/TRBV12-4; J gene: TRBJ2-5; CDR3 protein: CASSLLSQETQYF
V gene: TRBV5-1; J gene: TRBJ2-1; CDR3 protein: CASSLAGESYNEQFF
V gene: TRBV2; J gene: TRBJ1-1; CDR3 protein: CASRGRAGRTEAFF
V gene: TRBV6-1; J gene: TRBJ2-5; CDR3 protein: CASTASEETQYF
V gene: TRBV4-1; J gene: TRBJ2-5; CDR3 protein: CASSQRVLRSQETQYF
V gene: TRBV29-1; J gene: TRBJ1-1; CDR3 protein: CSVVRFTGTEAFF
V gene: TRBV12-2; J gene: TRBJ1-1; CDR3 protein: CASRLEYTLNRSGTEAFF
V gene: TRBV6-5; J gene: TRBJ2-7; CDR3 protein: CVPSAGTGKHEQYF
V gene: TRBV7-3; J gene: TRBJ2-1; CDR3 protein: CASSSQPASRGWEQFF
V gene: TRBV4-3; J gene: TRBJ2-4; CDR3 protein: CASSQDPRQGAESKNIQYF
V gene: TRBV21-1; J gene: TRBJ1-5; CDR3 protein: CASSPTGCPGTQHF
V gene: TRBV19; J gene: TRBJ1-2; CDR3 protein: CASSKDVREGYTF
V gene: TRBV6-2/TRBV6-3; J gene: TRBJ1-5; CDR3 protein: CASSTSNQPQHF
V gene: TRBV4-3; J gene: TRBJ2-2; CDR3 protein: CASSQGSPLAEGDGELFF
V gene: TRBV20-1; J gene: TRBJ1-5; CDR3 protein: CSASGDYSNQPQHF
V gene: TRBV5-1; J gene: TRBJ1-4; CDR3 protein: CASSLTGADEKLFF
V gene: TRBV7-2; J gene: TRBJ2-2; CDR3 protein: CASSLSGRALGNTGELFF
V gene: TRBV4-2; J gene: TRBJ1-2; CDR3 protein: CASSPLWERARAAINYGYTF
V gene: TRBV7-9; J gene: TRBJ2-1; CDR3 protein: CASSSGRGYNEQFF
V gene: TRBV7-2; J gene: TRBJ1-5; CDR3 protein: CASSLRSNQPQHF
V gene: TRBV19; J gene: TRBJ2-1; CDR3 protein: CASSMAGAGYNEQFF
V gene: TRBV7-9; J gene: TRBJ1-1; CDR3 protein: CASSYLGQGLNTEAFF
V gene: TRBV5-1; J gene: TRBJ2-5; CDR3 protein: CASSLGGTTRRGETQYF
V gene: TRBV19; J gene: TRBJ2-1; CDR3 protein: CASSQTGKGTNEQFF